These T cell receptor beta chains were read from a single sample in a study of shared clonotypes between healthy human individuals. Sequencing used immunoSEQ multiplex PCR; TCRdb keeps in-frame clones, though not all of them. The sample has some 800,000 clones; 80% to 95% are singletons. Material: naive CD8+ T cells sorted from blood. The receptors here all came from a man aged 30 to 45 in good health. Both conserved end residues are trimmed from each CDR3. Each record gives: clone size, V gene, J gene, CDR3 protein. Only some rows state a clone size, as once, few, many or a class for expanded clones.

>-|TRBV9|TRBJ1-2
ASSGGTEHYGYT
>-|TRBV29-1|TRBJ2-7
SVVRTGDSYEQY
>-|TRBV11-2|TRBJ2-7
ASSETRDISYEQY
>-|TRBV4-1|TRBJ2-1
ASSQDPFPGRSYNEQF
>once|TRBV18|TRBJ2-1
ASSPGTGVYNEQF
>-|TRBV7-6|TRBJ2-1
ASRQLAGGDNEQF
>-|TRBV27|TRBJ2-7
ASSLGATYEQY
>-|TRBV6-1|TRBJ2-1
ASSERDLMWF
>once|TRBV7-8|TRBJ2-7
ASSLRRDGTYEQY
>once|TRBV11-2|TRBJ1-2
ASSLGDSYGYT
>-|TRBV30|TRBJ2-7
AWSGRGHYEQY
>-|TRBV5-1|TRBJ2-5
ASSLGTLAGGKETQY
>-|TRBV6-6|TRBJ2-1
ASSPAKFGDNEQF
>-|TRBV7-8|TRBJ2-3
ASSLEGLAGTDTQY
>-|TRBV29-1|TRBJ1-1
SGEVVGGEAF
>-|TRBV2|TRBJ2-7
ASSSRDRAFPQPDYEQY
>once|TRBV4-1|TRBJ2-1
ASSQDLSGRAWDEQF
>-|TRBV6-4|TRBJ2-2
ASSDSAGGPGELF
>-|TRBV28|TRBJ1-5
ASSLGQLYSNQPQH
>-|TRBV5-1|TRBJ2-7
ASSPQGGYEQY
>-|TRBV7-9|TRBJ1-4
ASSSFDRGRGEKLF
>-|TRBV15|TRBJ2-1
ATSPGTNSYNEQF
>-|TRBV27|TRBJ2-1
ASSLLYTGTDEQF
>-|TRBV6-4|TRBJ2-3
ASSEAAWGTDTQY
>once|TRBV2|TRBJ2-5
ASSEAAGGETQY